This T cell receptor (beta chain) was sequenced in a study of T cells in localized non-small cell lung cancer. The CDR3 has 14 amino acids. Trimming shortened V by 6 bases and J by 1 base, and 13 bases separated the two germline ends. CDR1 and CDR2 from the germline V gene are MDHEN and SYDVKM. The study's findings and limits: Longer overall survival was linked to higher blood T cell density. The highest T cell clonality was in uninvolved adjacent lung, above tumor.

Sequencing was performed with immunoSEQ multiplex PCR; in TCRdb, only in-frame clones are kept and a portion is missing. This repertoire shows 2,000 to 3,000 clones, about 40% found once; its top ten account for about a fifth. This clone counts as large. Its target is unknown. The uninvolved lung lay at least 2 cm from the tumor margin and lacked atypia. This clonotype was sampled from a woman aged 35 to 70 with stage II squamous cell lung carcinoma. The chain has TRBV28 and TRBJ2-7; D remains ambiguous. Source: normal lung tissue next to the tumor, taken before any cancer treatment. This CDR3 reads CASRSLDGSYEQYF. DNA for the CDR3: TGTGCCAGCAGATCCCTCGATGGTTCCTACGAGCAGTACTTC.